This TCR beta chain came from a study of T cells after yellow fever vaccination. This clonotype was observed a handful of times. A single record per CDR3 protein comes from TCRdb applying MiXCR to the 5' RACE reads. In the table there are about 130,000 distinct CDR3 sequences, roughly 6.7% of which are singletons. The CDR3 sequence is 15 residues long. Germline V gene lookup returns CDR1 SGHDT and CDR2 YYEEEE. With 4 bases removed from V and 3 bases from J, the gap between germline ends came to 16 bases. The chain joins TRBV5-6 to TRBJ1-2, with D hard to call. This TCR derives from a man younger than 35 who received the YFV17D yellow fever vaccine. The sample consisted of CD4+ T cells sorted from PBMCs, taken 10 to 11 days after the first yellow fever vaccination. The DNA for the CDR3 is TGTGCCAGCAGCGATCAGGCCCTATCCCACTATGGCTACACCTTC. Protein: CASSDQALSHYGYTF.